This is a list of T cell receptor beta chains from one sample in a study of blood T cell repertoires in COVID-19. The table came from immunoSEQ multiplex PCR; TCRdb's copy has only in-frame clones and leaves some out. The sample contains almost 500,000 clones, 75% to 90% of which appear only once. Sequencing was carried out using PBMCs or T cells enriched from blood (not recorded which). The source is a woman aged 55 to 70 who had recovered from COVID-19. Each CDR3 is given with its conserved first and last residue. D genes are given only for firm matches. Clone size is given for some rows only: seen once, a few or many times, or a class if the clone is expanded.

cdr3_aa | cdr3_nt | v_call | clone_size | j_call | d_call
CASSSDRGGWNQPQHF | TGTGCCAGCAGCTCAGACAGGGGTGGTTGGAATCAGCCCCAGCATTTT | TRBV11-2 | NA | TRBJ1-5 | TRBD1
CASSQGTGGPYEQYF | TGCGCCAGCAGCCAGGGTACAGGGGGCCCCTACGAGCAGTACTTC | TRBV4-1 | NA | TRBJ2-7 | TRBD1
CASNPTGGYTDTQYF | TGTGCCAGCAATCCTACAGGGGGATACACAGATACGCAGTATTTT | TRBV2 | many | TRBJ2-3 | TRBD1
CASSLESRGNTEAFF | TGTGCCAGCAGCTTGGAGTCCCGCGGGAACACTGAAGCTTTCTTT | TRBV5-4 | NA | TRBJ1-1 | NA
CASSLKAGATDTQYF | TGTGCCAGCAGCTTGAAAGCGGGGGCCACAGATACGCAGTATTTT | TRBV5-4 | NA | TRBJ2-3 | TRBD2
CASSIQGDSYNSPLHF | TGTGCCAGCAGCATCCAGGGGGACTCCTATAATTCACCCCTCCACTTT | TRBV9 | NA | TRBJ1-6 | TRBD1
CASSRRGGGNTEAFF | TGTGCCAGTAGTCGACGGGGAGGAGGGAACACTGAAGCTTTCTTT | TRBV19 | NA | TRBJ1-1 | NA
CASSQEDRGTFATNEKLFF | TGCGCCAGCAGCCAAGAAGACAGGGGAACTTTTGCAACTAATGAAAAACTGTTTTTT | TRBV4-1 | NA | TRBJ1-4 | TRBD1
CSASSMNTEAFF | TGCAGTGCTAGTAGCATGAACACTGAAGCTTTCTTT | TRBV20-1 | few | TRBJ1-1 | NA
CATSDFPGELFF | TGTGCCACCAGTGATTTTCCTGGGGAGCTGTTTTTT | TRBV24-1 | once | TRBJ2-2 | NA
CASSTEQGFYGYTF | TGCGCCAGCAGCACCGAACAGGGGTTCTATGGCTACACCTTC | TRBV5-1 | NA | TRBJ1-2 | TRBD1
CASSLGRESGTEAFF | TGTGCCAGCAGCTTAGGGAGGGAATCGGGAACTGAAGCTTTCTTT | TRBV11-3 | NA | TRBJ1-1 | NA
CASRAFSNYGYTF | TGTGCCAGTAGGGCTTTCTCTAACTATGGCTACACCTTC | TRBV19 | NA | TRBJ1-2 | NA
CASRGDRGNYGYTF | TGTGCCAGCAGAGGGGACAGGGGAAACTATGGCTACACCTTC | TRBV6-5 | NA | TRBJ1-2 | TRBD1
CASSLRGTGANTIYF | TGTGCCAGCAGCTTAAGAGGGACAGGGGCGAACACCATATATTTT | TRBV13 | NA | TRBJ1-3 | TRBD1
CATSGGAVNEKLFF | TGTGCCACCAGTGGAGGTGCTGTTAATGAAAAACTGTTTTTT | TRBV24-1 | NA | TRBJ1-4 | NA
CAWDREDTQYF | TGTGCCTGGGACAGGGAAGATACGCAGTATTTT | TRBV30 | NA | TRBJ2-3 | TRBD1
CASSEFVGFDSPLHF | TGTGCCAGCAGTGAATTTGTCGGGTTCGATTCACCCCTCCACTTT | TRBV2 | NA | TRBJ1-6 | NA
CASSPWVGTGNTIYF | TGCGCCAGCAGCCCCTGGGTAGGGACAGGAAACACCATATATTTT | TRBV10-1 | once | TRBJ1-3 | NA
CASSPNRVFTDTQYF | TGTGCCAGCTCACCGAACCGAGTGTTCACAGATACGCAGTATTTT | TRBV18 | NA | TRBJ2-3 | NA
CASSPDRGGPETEAFF | TGTGCCAGCTCACCGGACAGGGGGGGTCCGGAAACTGAAGCTTTCTTT | TRBV18 | NA | TRBJ1-1 | TRBD1
CASRGQGLGNTIYF | TGTGCCAGCCGCGGACAGGGACTTGGAAACACCATATATTTT | TRBV5-8 | NA | TRBJ1-3 | TRBD1
CASSQDPVRPTAANEKLFF | TGCGCCAGCAGCCAAGATCCAGTCAGGCCGACGGCAGCTAATGAAAAACTGTTTTTT | TRBV4-1 | NA | TRBJ1-4 | NA
CASRTDREITGELFF | TGTGCCTCTCGGACGGACAGGGAGATCACCGGGGAGCTGTTTTTT | TRBV3-1/TRBV3-2 | NA | TRBJ2-2 | TRBD1
CASRDNVEAFF | TGTGCCAGCAGGGACAACGTTGAAGCTTTCTTT | TRBV2 | NA | TRBJ1-1 | NA
CASAPGGGNIQYF | TGTGCTAGTGCCCCGGGGGGGGGCAACATTCAGTACTTC | TRBV12-5 | NA | TRBJ2-4 | TRBD2
CASRQPGYGYTF | TGTGCCAGCAGGCAGCCAGGGTATGGCTACACCTTC | TRBV25-1 | NA | TRBJ1-2 | NA
CASRDRVFNEQFF | TGTGCCAGCCGGGACAGAGTTTTCAATGAGCAGTTCTTC | TRBV12-3/TRBV12-4 | NA | TRBJ2-1 | TRBD1
CASSQTGYSNQPQHF | TGTGCCAGTAGTCAGACAGGTTATAGCAATCAGCCCCAGCATTTT | TRBV19 | NA | TRBJ1-5 | NA